These 22 T cell receptor beta chains share one sample of origin, sequenced in a study of shared clonotypes between healthy human individuals. Profiling relied on immunoSEQ multiplex PCR, and the TCRdb table lists in-frame clones only, not all of them. The sample comprises a few million clones, around 95% of which are singletons, and 0.1% to 0.15% rests with the top ten. Sample: naive CD4+ T cells sorted from blood. As to subset: CD45RA+ positively selected. The receptors were sampled from a man between 18 and 35 years old in good health.

V and J are TRBV5-6 and TRBJ2-5; possibly TRBD1 for D (5 bases). V dropped 4 bases and J dropped 2 bases, with 9 bases sitting between them. This CDR3 is 13 amino acids long. The germline V gene encodes CDR1 SGHDT and CDR2 YYEEEE. CDR3 sequence (DNA): TGTGCCAGCAGCCAAGACAGACAAGAGACCCAGTACTTC. It specifies CASSQDRQETQYF.

The chain links TRBV2 to TRBJ1-1; no firm D call. Germline V gene lookup returns CDR1 SNHLY and CDR2 FYNNEI. V lost 4 bases, J lost 4 bases, and 13 bases lay in between. CDR3 length: 14 amino acids. The CDR3 spells CASSGDLGSTEAFF. The CDR3 bases are TGTGCCAGCAGTGGTGACCTCGGAAGCACTGAAGCTTTCTTT.

The gene calls are TRBV6-1 and TRBJ1-2; D remains unclear. Trimming stripped 5 bases from V and 2 bases from J, with 6 bases between. CDR3 length: 12 residues. Germline V gene data show CDR1 as MNHNS and CDR2 as SASEGT. CDR3 amino acids: CASSTLNYGYTF. The CDR3 coding sequence is TGTGCCAGCAGTACATTGAACTATGGCTACACCTTC.

Only one count was recorded for this clone. Other DNA sequences in the same sample also yield this CDR3. The genes are TRBV7-2 and TRBJ2-3, with 9 bases fitting TRBD2. Germline CDR1 SGHTA, CDR2 FQGNSA. The CDR3 loop spans 15 amino acids. V was pared by 3 bases and J by 0 bases, with 1 base of the junction left unmatched. The CDR3 sequence is CASSFLAGSTDTQYF. The CDR3 bases are TGTGCCAGCAGCTTCCTAGCGGGGAGCACAGATACGCAGTATTTT.

The gene calls are TRBV5-6 and TRBJ2-2; 10 bases are a match to TRBD2. CDR3 length: 14 amino acids. The V gene's germline CDR1 is SGHDT and CDR2 YYEEEE. V lost 4 bases and J lost 9; bases outside the gene matches: 6. CDR3 DNA: TGTGCCAGCAGCCTGGGGACTAGCGAAAGGGAGCTGTTTTTT. Translated, it gives CASSLGTSERELFF. Combining the CDR3 with reference TRBV5-6 and TRBJ2-2 gives the whole variable domain DAGVTQSPTHLIKTRGQQVTLRCSPKSGHDTVSWYQQALGQGPQFIFQYYEEEERQRGNFPDRFSGHQFPNYSSELNVNALLLGDSALYLCASSLGTSERELFFGEGSRLTVL.

The chain uses TRBV30 and TRBJ1-1; weak D call: TRBD1 (5 bases). The V gene lost 2 bases and the J gene lost 3 bases, with 10 bases spanning the gap. The germline V gene encodes CDR1 GTSNPN and CDR2 SVGIG (reference sequence). The CDR3 extends over 13 amino acids. CDR3 sequence (DNA): TGTGCCTGGAGTAGGGGCCGATACACTGAAGCTTTCTTT. Amino acids: CAWSRGRYTEAFF.

This chain links TRBV18 with TRBJ2-5, with 7 bases aligning to TRBD2. Germline V gene data show CDR1 as KGHSH and CDR2 as LQKENI. The CDR3 spans 16 residues. J gave up 2 bases and V 3 bases, and 9 bases lay outside the gene matches. Here the CDR3 reads CASSPPSGRVQETQYF. CDR3 sequence (DNA): TGTGCCAGCTCACCGCCATCAGGGAGGGTACAAGAGACCCAGTACTTC.

The chain joins TRBV9 to TRBJ2-3; 13 bases align to TRBD2. Trimming cost V 5 bases and J 3 bases; bases outside gene matches: 3. This CDR3 is built from 15 residues. The germline gives CDR1 SGDLS, CDR2 YYNGEE. CDR3 in amino acids: CASRRGLAGTDTQYF. The CDR3 DNA reads as TGTGCCAGCAGGCGGGGACTAGCGGGGACAGATACGCAGTATTTT.

CDR3 DNA: TGTGCCAGCTCACCTTCGGACAGGGACGACTATGGCTACACCTTC. Translating gives CASSPSDRDDYGYTF. This chain joins TRBV18 and TRBJ1-2; TRBD1 matches at 8 bases. The germline CDR1 and CDR2 sequences are KGHSH and LQKENI. V trimming: 3 bases; J trimming: 3 bases; junction bases outside the gene matches: 6. This CDR3 has 15 residues.

The V call is TRBV29-1, the J call TRBJ2-7; 13 bases map to TRBD2. The CDR3 totals 14 residues. V lost 7 bases, J lost 7 bases, and 10 bases stayed unmatched. Germline CDR1 reads SQVTM; CDR2 reads ANQGSEA. The CDR3 spells CSAGLAGDPKEQYF. CDR3 bases: TGCAGCGCTGGACTAGCGGGAGACCCTAAAGAGCAGTACTTC.

CDR3 DNA: TGTGCCAGCAGCTTAGGGTCGCGAGATCTGAACACTGAAGCTTTCTTT. It specifies CASSLGSRDLNTEAFF. The V call is TRBV7-6, the J call TRBJ1-1; D remains ambiguous. The V end was cut by 1 base, the J end by 0 bases, with 12 bases between. This CDR3 contains 16 residues. Per germline, CDR1 SGHVS and CDR2 FNYEAQ.

The rearrangement links TRBV11-2 to TRBJ1-1; D is undetermined. Germline V gene data show CDR1 as SGHAT and CDR2 as FQNNGV. The V and J ends lost 6 bases and 0 bases respectively, with 11 bases between them. This CDR3 is built from 14 residues. The CDR3 here is CASRKDGVNTEAFF. The CDR3 bases are TGTGCCAGCAGAAAAGATGGGGTGAACACTGAAGCTTTCTTT. Complete variable domain (other parts from reference TRBV11-2 and TRBJ1-1): EAGVAQSPRYKIIEKRQSVAFWCNPISGHATLYWYQQILGQGPKLLIQFQNNGVVDDSQLPKDRFSAERLKGVDSTLKIQPAKLEDSAVYLCASRKDGVNTEAFFGQGTRLTVV.

On this clone: The sample holds other DNA sequences that translate to the same CDR3. CDR3 coding DNA: TGTGCCAGCCGACAGGGGGCTGGGGGCTACACCTTC. It yields the protein CASRQGAGGYTF. This chain links TRBV2 with TRBJ1-2; 10 bases agree with TRBD1. The CDR3 sequence is 12 residues long. Trimming removed 8 bases from V and 8 bases from J; junction bases left unmatched: 5. CDR1 SNHLY and CDR2 FYNNEI come from the germline V gene.

The rearrangement links TRBV27 to TRBJ1-1, with D maybe TRBD1 (6 bases). The V gene lost 2 bases and the J gene lost 4 bases, with 20 bases spanning the gap. This CDR3 is built from 17 residues. Germline V CDR1 and CDR2: MNHEY, SMNVEV (reference sequence). The CDR3 loop reads CASSLVGGRGLSTEAFF. The CDR3, as DNA: TGTGCCAGCAGTTTAGTTGGGGGCCGGGGTTTGAGCACTGAAGCTTTCTTT.

This chain links TRBV28 with TRBJ1-5, with 10 bases that match TRBD1. In germline, CDR1 is MDHEN, CDR2 SYDVKM. This CDR3 region has 16 residues. V shed 5 bases, J shed 4 bases, and the junction held 8 bases outside the gene matches. CDR3 protein: CASSPGQGGLNQPQHF. The CDR3 bases are TGTGCCAGCAGTCCTGGACAGGGGGGGCTGAATCAGCCCCAGCATTTT.

This sequence joins TRBV5-1 and TRBJ2-3; 11 nucleotides line up with TRBD2. V lost 4 bases, J lost 4 bases, and 5 bases stayed unmatched. The germline gives CDR1 SGHRS, CDR2 YFSETQ. CDR3 size: 15 residues. The chain's CDR3 is CASSGSLAGADTQYF. In DNA, the CDR3 is TGCGCCAGCAGCGGATCACTAGCGGGGGCAGATACGCAGTATTTT.

The V and J genes are TRBV7-2 and TRBJ2-7; the D is unclear. The V end was cut by 2 bases, the J end by 0 bases, with 8 bases between. In germline, CDR1 is SGHTA, CDR2 FQGNSA. The CDR3 is 14 residues long. The CDR3 sequence is CASSLFGSSYEQYF. The CDR3 nucleotides read TGTGCCAGCAGCTTATTTGGTAGCTCCTACGAGCAGTACTTC.

Regarding this clone: The sample has other DNA sequences that encode this CDR3 too. The chain is built from TRBV19 and TRBJ1-1; 7 nucleotides line up with TRBD1. CDR1 and CDR2 (germline): LNHDA, SQIVND (reference sequence). The CDR3 covers 13 residues. V trimming: 4 bases; J trimming: 1 base; junction bases outside the gene matches: 0. CDR3 loop: CASSRTGNTEAFF. The CDR3 nucleotides are TGTGCCAGTAGTAGGACAGGGAACACTGAAGCTTTCTTT.

This clone was found a few times. V and J are TRBV5-1 and TRBJ1-2; 7 bases are shared with TRBD1. Germline V gene data show CDR1 as SGHRS and CDR2 as YFSETQ. The CDR3 is 14 residues long. The trim removed 2 bases at V and 4 bases at J, leaving 5 bases unmatched. The CDR3 protein is CASSFDREGYGYTF. CDR3 nucleotide sequence: TGCGCCAGCAGCTTTGACAGGGAAGGCTATGGCTACACCTTC.

To note about this clone: Other nucleotide sequences from this sample produce the same CDR3. CDR3: CASSLEGVEAFF. The CDR3 bases are TGCGCCAGCAGCTTGGAGGGCGTTGAAGCTTTCTTT. The rearrangement links TRBV5-1 to TRBJ1-1; D gene unclear. The CDR3 is 12 amino acids. V was cut by 0 bases and J by 7 bases, with 7 bases left in between. Looked up from germline, CDR1 is SGHRS and CDR2 is YFSETQ.

As to this clone: Other DNA sequences of this sample code for an identical CDR3. The rearrangement links TRBV10-1 to TRBJ2-7, with D perhaps assigned TRBD1 or TRBD2 (5 bases each). Between the trimmed V and J ends, which lost 6 bases and 0 bases, there was a span of 12 bases. This CDR3 region has 14 residues. Germline loops: CDR1 WNHNN, CDR2 SYGVQD (reference sequence). The CDR3 spells CASSRDGSSYEQYF. Written as DNA, the CDR3 is TGCGCCAGCAGCAGGGATGGGAGCTCCTACGAGCAGTACTTC.

The J gene is TRBJ2-5, the V gene TRBV5-1, with 9 bases fitting TRBD2. The V and J ends lost 1 base and 2 bases, in that order; junction bases with no gene match: 6. The CDR3 is 16 residues long. Looked up from germline, CDR1 is SGHRS and CDR2 is YFSETQ. The CDR3: CASSLSPAGGQETQYF. As DNA, the CDR3 is TGCGCCAGCAGCTTGTCACCAGCGGGAGGACAAGAGACCCAGTACTTC. Combining the CDR3 with reference TRBV5-1 and TRBJ2-5 gives the whole variable domain KAGVTQTPRYLIKTRGQQVTLSCSPISGHRSVSWYQQTPGQGLQFLFEYFSETQRNKGNFPGRFSGRQFSNSRSEMNVSTLELGDSALYLCASSLSPAGGQETQYFGPGTRLLVL.